This T cell receptor beta chain stems from a study of T cells in Graves' hyperthyroidism and ophthalmopathy. TCR beta CDR3 sequences were amplified from RNA transcripts. TCR CDR3 underwent first-round RT-PCR with the HTBI primer set. Via MiXCR, TCRdb re-called the multiplex PCR reads, giving one row per CDR3 protein. The repertoire includes fewer than 400,000 distinct CDR3 sequences, 25% of them detected once, and around 67% sits in the top ten. The CDR3 contains 15 residues. V was cut by 2 bases and J by 2 bases, with 7 bases left in between. Germline V gene lookup returns CDR1 MNHNY and CDR2 SVGAGI (reference sequence).

The specimen sequenced was blood. The receptor comes from a middle-aged man with Graves' hyperthyroidism. J is TRBJ2-6 and V is TRBV6-6, with D maybe TRBD1 (5 bases). The CDR3 nucleotides are TGTGCCAGCAGTTACGCAGGGACTGGGGCCAACGTCCTGACTTTC. Amino acids: CASSYAGTGANVLTF.